The clone carrying this T cell receptor beta chain was detected ten times or more. The antigen is not known. The data derive from a study of response to subunit inactivated influenza vaccine. Germline V gene lookup returns CDR1 LNHNV and CDR2 YYDKDF (reference sequence). The length of the CDR3 is 15 residues. The V segment lost 5 bases and the J segment 6 bases; nucleotides outside the gene matches: 9. Study conclusions and caveats: Few new T cells, the authors suggested, are recruited by each seasonal influenza vaccination.

One entry per CDR3 protein results from TCRdb running MiXCR on the RT-PCR reads. The sample comprises hundreds of thousands of distinct CDR3 sequences, 10% to 15% of which are singletons, and roughly 14% rests with the top ten. The TCR was taken from a man aged 45-60 years who received an inactivated influenza vaccine. The sample was PBMCs from blood, taken about 6 weeks after vaccination. The rearrangement links TRBV15 to TRBJ2-1, with 8 bases fitting TRBD2. This CDR3 is CATSYGSGSPNEQFF. The CDR3 DNA reads TGTGCCACCAGCTATGGGAGCGGGAGCCCCAATGAGCAGTTCTTC.